This paragraph reports one T cell receptor (beta chain). The target antigen is unknown. Germline CDR1 SGHAT, CDR2 FQNNGV. Trimming removed 0 bases at V and 7 bases at J, with 9 bases between. The CDR3 totals 13 residues. The sample comes from a study of cytomegalovirus exposure and HLA in healthy donors. Overall study results and limits: Presence/absence results assume similar sequencing depth per donor, which may not hold. TCR beta chain V- and J-gene trimming was linked, in a later analysis, to a missense variant in DCLRE1C.

The PCR was carried out with 60 Vbeta primers and 13 Jbeta primers. The method was immunoSEQ multiplex PCR; TCRdb's version includes in-frame clones alone and lacks a portion of them. The table records approximately 130,000 clones, approximately 84% of them present only once. The sample comprised PBMCs. This receptor was obtained from a boy between 2 and 10 years old in good health and CMV-seronegative. The chain uses TRBV11-2 and TRBJ1-1; perhaps TRBD1 as D (5 bases). The CDR3 sequence is CASSLDQTDEAFF. The CDR3 DNA is TGTGCCAGCAGCTTAGATCAGACAGATGAAGCTTTCTTT.